The 29 T cell receptor beta chains below come from one sample, sequenced in a study of blood T cell repertoires in COVID-19. TCRdb's copy holds only in-frame clones and misses some; the assay was immunoSEQ multiplex PCR. The data contain 130,000 to 150,000 clones, about 90% of them singletons. The sample consisted of peripheral blood. All receptors come from a man older than 75 with acute or convalescent COVID-19.

This clone was seen once. The CDR3 DNA reads TGTGCCAGCAGCTCTAACATGGCTAGCGGGACCTACGAGCAGTACTTC. Translation: CASSSNMASGTYEQYF. The genes are TRBV7-6 and TRBJ2-7; 9 nucleotides line up with TRBD2. Germline V CDR1 and CDR2: SGHVS, FNYEAQ. V lost 4 bases and J lost 2; bases outside the gene matches: 9. The CDR3 is 16 amino acids. The complete variable domain, with remaining parts taken from reference TRBV7-6 and TRBJ2-7, reads GAGVSQSPRYKVTKRGQDVALRCDPISGHVSLYWYRQALGQGPEFLTYFNYEAQQDKSGLPNDRFSAERPEGSISTLTIQRTEQRDSAMYRCASSSNMASGTYEQYFGPGTRLTVT.

This clone was found once. J is TRBJ1-1 and V is TRBV3-1 (or the pseudogene TRBV3-2); D call uncertain. CDR1 and CDR2 (germline): LGHDT, YNNKEL (reference sequence). Trimming shortened V by 0 bases and J by 6 bases, and 11 bases separated the two germline ends. There are 14 residues in the CDR3. CDR3 sequence (DNA): TGTGCCAGCAGCCAAGACGGCGTTCAGGCTGAAGCTTTCTTT. Its protein product is CASSQDGVQAEAFF.

This sequence joins TRBV29-1 and TRBJ2-5; D possibly corresponds to TRBD2 (5 bases). Germline CDR1 is SQVTM and CDR2 is ANQGSEA. The germline V and J ends were trimmed by 7 bases and 3 bases, with 12 bases remaining between them. This CDR3 contains 12 residues. The CDR3 protein is CSAGVREETQYF. The CDR3 DNA follows: TGCAGCGCCGGGGTCAGAGAAGAGACCCAGTACTTC.

The chain uses TRBV28 and TRBJ1-5; 9 bases agree with TRBD1. The trim removed 6 bases at V and 6 bases at J, leaving 3 bases unmatched. This CDR3 comprises 13 residues. The germline V gene encodes CDR1 MDHEN and CDR2 SYDVKM. The CDR3 region has the DNA TGTGCCAGCAGGGGACAGGGAAGTCAGCCCCAGCATTTT. Its translation is CASRGQGSQPQHF.

The rearrangement uses TRBV3-1 (or the pseudogene TRBV3-2) and TRBJ2-4, with D possibly matching TRBD1 (5 bases). Germline values: CDR1 LGHDT, CDR2 YNNKEL (reference sequence). V lost 0 bases and J lost 0, with 12 bases in between. This CDR3 has 17 amino acids. The CDR3 nucleotides are TGTGCCAGCAGCCAAGATTCAGGGATACTAGCCAAAAACATTCAGTACTTC. Amino acids: CASSQDSGILAKNIQYF.

The rearrangement joins TRBV5-1 to TRBJ2-5; a possible D gene is TRBD1 (6 bases). The CDR3 contains 15 residues. Germline V gives CDR1 SGHRS, CDR2 YFSETQ. Between the trimmed V and J ends, which lost 6 bases and 3 bases, there was a span of 18 bases. In nucleotides, the CDR3 is TGCGCCAGCACAACCCAAAGTACAGGGAAAGAGACCCAGTACTTC. It encodes CASTTQSTGKETQYF.

The chain links TRBV29-1 to TRBJ2-5; D not resolved. The CDR3 has 14 residues. V was clipped by 7 bases and J by 7 bases, with 22 bases between them. Germline CDR1 is SQVTM and CDR2 is ANQGSEA. The CDR3 DNA reads TGCAGCGCCGACTCGGATGGTGGCGTGGGGACCCAGTACTTC. It is translated as CSADSDGGVGTQYF.

The V and J genes are TRBV19 and TRBJ1-4; TRBD1 aligns across 7 bases. CDR3 size: 14 residues. After removal of 6 bases from V and 8 bases from J, the junction contained 9 bases not matched to a gene. CDR1 is LNHDA, CDR2 SQIVND, per germline (reference sequence). The CDR3 nucleotides are TGTGCCAGTAGCTCCTCGGGACAGACGGAAAAACTGTTTTTT. Its protein is CASSSSGQTEKLFF.

The chain is built from TRBV5-1 and TRBJ1-4; TRBD1 agrees at 7 bases. CDR1 SGHRS and CDR2 YFSETQ come from the germline V gene. This CDR3 is 15 amino acids long. J was trimmed by 3 bases and V by 4 bases; bases with no gene match: 6. CDR3 region: CASSPGGSSNEKLFF. CDR3 nucleotides: TGCGCCAGCAGCCCAGGGGGAAGTTCTAATGAAAAACTGTTTTTT.

The V call is TRBV27, the J call TRBJ1-4, with D unclear. CDR1 is MNHEY and CDR2 is SMNVEV in the germline V gene (reference sequence). This CDR3 region has 14 residues. Between the trimmed V and J ends, which lost 5 bases and 8 bases, there was a span of 15 bases. This CDR3 is CASSMSALTEKLFF. For the CDR3, the DNA is TGTGCCAGCAGTATGTCGGCCCTGACAGAAAAACTGTTTTTT.

V usage is TRBV6-5 and J usage is TRBJ1-1; 7 nucleotides align to TRBD1. Germline-derived CDR1 and CDR2 are MNHEY and SVGAGI. V was pared by 7 bases and J by 6 bases, with 14 bases of the junction left unmatched. This CDR3 region has 15 residues. CDR3 protein: CASTRTRQGSPEAFF. CDR3 DNA: TGTGCCAGCACTAGAACCCGACAGGGTTCTCCTGAAGCTTTCTTT.

The chain combines TRBV15 with TRBJ1-2; 7 nucleotides align to TRBD1. Germline lookup yields CDR1 LNHNV and CDR2 YYDKDF (reference sequence). The ends lost 0 bases at V and 6 bases at J; junction bases unmatched: 7. The CDR3 is made up of 15 amino acids. This chain's CDR3 is CATSRDQGQSDGYTF. The CDR3 DNA reads as TGTGCCACCAGCAGAGATCAGGGACAGTCGGATGGCTACACCTTC.

The genes are TRBV5-1 and TRBJ2-3; 9 bases map to TRBD2. J lost 6 bases, V lost 0 bases, and 5 bases had no gene match. The CDR3 extends over 15 amino acids. Germline CDR1 is SGHRS and CDR2 is YFSETQ. CDR3 coding DNA: TGCGCCAGCAGCTTGGTAGCGGGGGCCTTGGATACGCAGTATTTT. Translated: CASSLVAGALDTQYF.

Only one count was recorded for this clone. The chain recombines TRBV10-2 with TRBJ1-2; 8 nucleotides agree with TRBD1. There are 14 residues in the CDR3. The trim removed 8 bases at V and 4 bases at J, leaving 9 bases unmatched. Germline values: CDR1 WSHSY, CDR2 SAAADI. This chain's CDR3 is CASSAETGAYGYTF. In nucleotides, the CDR3 is TGCGCCAGCTCCGCCGAGACAGGGGCCTATGGCTACACCTTC.

The chain has TRBV11-2 and TRBJ2-5; 8 bases fit TRBD1. The CDR3 is 14 amino acids. V dropped 4 bases and J dropped 4; count of bases not matched to a gene: 5. Germline CDR1 is SGHAT and CDR2 is FQNNGV. The CDR3 loop is CASSSTGDRETQYF. In DNA, the CDR3 is TGTGCCAGCAGCTCGACAGGGGATCGAGAGACCCAGTACTTC.

The genes are TRBV13 and TRBJ2-5, with D uncertain. Trimming took off 4 bases at V and 5 bases at J, with 5 bases between the two ends. From germline, CDR1 is PRHDT and CDR2 FYEKMQ (reference sequence). The CDR3 sequence is 11 residues long. CDR3 sequence reads: CASSSRETQYF. The CDR3 DNA follows: TGTGCCAGCAGCTCGCGGGAGACCCAGTACTTC.

The chain couples TRBV5-1 to TRBJ1-2; D unclear. Germline loops: CDR1 SGHRS, CDR2 YFSETQ. The CDR3 contains 15 residues. V dropped 0 bases and J dropped 8 bases, with 17 bases sitting between them. CDR3 DNA sequence: TGCGCCAGCAGCTTGGGGCGGACGCCGGGAGAGGGCTACACCTTC. It yields the protein CASSLGRTPGEGYTF.

The chain joins TRBV6-5 to TRBJ1-2; D possibly corresponds to TRBD1 (6 bases). Germline lookup yields CDR1 MNHEY and CDR2 SVGAGI. The germline V and J ends were trimmed by 5 bases and 4 bases, with 11 bases remaining between them. The CDR3 loop spans 13 amino acids. The CDR3 sequence is CASSQGSAYGYTF. The DNA for the CDR3 is TGTGCCAGCAGTCAGGGGTCCGCCTATGGCTACACCTTC.

The rearrangement joins TRBV25-1 to TRBJ2-7; TRBD2 matches at 7 bases. This CDR3 has 14 amino acids. Per germline, CDR1 MGHDK and CDR2 SYGVNS. V lost 3 bases, J lost 5 bases, and 7 bases stayed unmatched. CDR3 in amino acids: CASSDSSGIDEQYF. In DNA, the CDR3 is TGTGCCAGCAGTGATTCCAGCGGGATCGACGAGCAGTACTTC.

V gene TRBV6-6 combines with J gene TRBJ2-1; TRBD1 agrees at 9 bases. This CDR3 has 16 residues. Per the germline V gene, CDR1 is MNHNY and CDR2 is SVGAGI (reference sequence). With 5 bases clipped from V and 4 bases from J, the junction kept 9 bases outside the gene matches. This chain's CDR3 is CASSTGTGKIYNEQFF. The CDR3 region has the DNA TGTGCCAGCAGTACGGGGACAGGGAAGATTTACAATGAGCAGTTCTTC.

The chain couples TRBV5-1 to TRBJ1-2, with 7 bases matching TRBD1. The germline V gene encodes CDR1 SGHRS and CDR2 YFSETQ. The CDR3 consists of 16 residues. The V segment lost 7 bases and the J segment 2 bases; nucleotides outside the gene matches: 14. CDR3 residues: CASSFGQAGRNYGYTF. The CDR3, as DNA: TGCGCCAGCTCGTTCGGACAGGCCGGAAGAAACTATGGCTACACCTTC.

The chain couples TRBV28 to TRBJ1-5; D possibly corresponds to TRBD1 (5 bases). V was clipped by 3 bases and J by 9 bases, with 18 bases between them. Germline V gene data show CDR1 as MDHEN and CDR2 as SYDVKM. This CDR3 has 15 residues. For the CDR3, the DNA is TGTGCCAGCAGTTTGGGTGGGGCGCCCATCATGCCCCAGCATTTT. It encodes CASSLGGAPIMPQHF.

The chain combines TRBV4-2 with TRBJ1-6; 7 nucleotides agree with TRBD1. The CDR3 spans 15 residues. Germline loops: CDR1 LGHNA, CDR2 YNFKEQ. V lost 2 bases and J lost 10; bases outside the gene matches: 8. CDR3 in amino acids: CASSQFGQVESPLHF. In DNA, the CDR3 is TGTGCCAGCAGCCAATTTGGACAGGTGGAATCACCCCTCCACTTT.

This clone is a singleton in its sample. The rearrangement joins TRBV25-1 to TRBJ2-1, with TRBD2 identical over 8 bases. V shed 6 bases, J shed 15 bases, and the junction held 13 bases outside the gene matches. Germline CDR1 reads MGHDK; CDR2 reads SYGVNS. This CDR3 comprises 13 residues. CDR3 protein: CASRRERETRSFF. In DNA form, the CDR3 reads TGTGCCAGCAGGAGGGAGCGGGAGACGCGGTCGTTCTTC.

V usage is TRBV5-6 and J usage is TRBJ1-6; 12 bases are shared with TRBD1. Germline CDR1 is SGHDT and CDR2 is YYEEEE. The CDR3 spans 17 residues. J gave up 10 bases and V 5 bases, and 13 bases lay outside the gene matches. This chain's CDR3 is CASRPGTGGQSVSPLHF. The CDR3, as DNA: TGTGCCAGCAGGCCAGGGACAGGGGGCCAAAGTGTCTCACCCCTCCACTTT.

In this sample, this clone turned up a few times. The chain carries TRBV28 and TRBJ2-3, with 9 bases matching TRBD1. This CDR3 is built from 17 residues. The trim removed 5 bases at V and 2 bases at J, leaving 11 bases unmatched. Germline V gene data show CDR1 as MDHEN and CDR2 as SYDVKM. This CDR3 reads CASSPSPGTGNTDTQYF. The CDR3, as DNA: TGTGCCAGCAGTCCCTCGCCGGGGACAGGGAACACAGATACGCAGTATTTT. Full variable domain (missing parts from reference TRBV28 and TRBJ2-3): DVKVTQSSRYLVKRTGEKVFLECVQDMDHENMFWYRQDPGLGLRLIYFSYDVKMKEKGDIPEGYSVSREKKERFSLILESASTNQTSMYLCASSPSPGTGNTDTQYFGPGTRLTVL.

This clone has only a few counts. The chain employs TRBV5-4 and TRBJ2-1; 7 positions match TRBD2. The CDR3 consists of 16 residues. Germline lookup yields CDR1 SGHNT and CDR2 YYREEE (reference sequence). J gave up 8 bases and V 1 base, and 12 bases lay outside the gene matches. Here the CDR3 reads CASSLFGAGELDEQFF. The CDR3 DNA follows: TGTGCCAGCAGCTTGTTCGGCGCGGGAGAACTCGATGAGCAGTTCTTC.

The chain is built from TRBV7-9 and TRBJ2-2, with D perhaps TRBD2 (5 bases). Germline V lookup: CDR1 SEHNR, CDR2 FQNEAQ (reference sequence). There are 15 residues in the CDR3. V was pared by 4 bases and J by 2 bases, with 11 bases between. CDR3 region: CASSSTRLNTGELFF. The CDR3 DNA sequence: TGTGCCAGCAGCTCCACTAGACTCAACACCGGGGAGCTGTTTTTT.

This clone was counted a few times. The genes are TRBV9 and TRBJ2-2; 7 bases match TRBD1. The CDR3 is 14 residues long. The germline V gene has CDR1 SGDLS and CDR2 YYNGEE. The V segment lost 4 bases and the J segment 4 bases; nucleotides outside the gene matches: 4. The CDR3 DNA reads as TGTGCCAGCAGCCGGACAGGATTCACCGGGGAGCTGTTTTTT. Its translation: CASSRTGFTGELFF.